The 20 T cell receptor beta chains reported below all come from one sample, sequenced in a study of neurological immune-mediated disorders. From the 5' RACE reads, TCRdb called clonotypes with MiXCR, one entry per CDR3 protein. The profile covers about 120,000 distinct CDR3 sequences, with more than 2.5% appearing a single time and 1% to 1.5% taken by the ten largest. Sequenced input: PBMCs. The receptors were sampled from a woman aged 30 to 39 with multiple sclerosis.

This clonotype was recorded many times. V gene TRBV6-4 combines with J gene TRBJ2-1, with 12 bases identical to TRBD2. This CDR3 region has 15 residues. Germline lookup yields CDR1 MRHNA and CDR2 SNTAGT. Trimming took 2 bases from V and 4 from J; bases not matched to a gene: 0. The CDR3, as DNA: TGTGCCAGCAGTGACGGGACTAGCGGGTACAATGAGCAGTTCTTC. It is translated as CASSDGTSGYNEQFF.

This clonotype occurred many times. The chain uses TRBV10-3 and TRBJ2-7, with D unclear. The V and J ends lost 5 bases and 3 bases respectively, with 11 bases between them. Germline-derived CDR1 and CDR2 are ENHRY and SYGVKD. The CDR3 has 13 amino acids. The CDR3 region has the DNA TGTGCCATCAGTACCACTATACTCTACGAGCAGTACTTC. This encodes CAISTTILYEQYF.

This clonotype appeared many times. This rearrangement joins TRBV5-1 to TRBJ2-3; weak D call: TRBD2 (5 bases). Trimming cost V 2 bases and J 3 bases, with 10 bases left between them. Germline lookup yields CDR1 SGHRS and CDR2 YFSETQ. There are 14 residues in the CDR3. The CDR3 sequence is CASSLGLGTDTQYF. CDR3 nucleotides: TGCGCCAGCAGCTTAGGACTCGGGACAGATACGCAGTATTTT.

This clonotype was seen ten or more times. This rearrangement joins TRBV6-1 to TRBJ1-2; D not certain. Germline CDR1 reads MNHNS; CDR2 reads SASEGT. CDR3 length equals 12 residues. Between the trimmed V and J ends, which lost 2 bases and 5 bases, there was a span of 6 bases. The CDR3 sequence is CASSEFLYGYTF. As DNA, the CDR3 is TGTGCCAGCAGTGAATTTCTATATGGCTACACCTTC.

This clonotype was picked up a small number of times. The chain employs TRBV30 and TRBJ2-7, with 7 nucleotides matching TRBD1. The germline gives CDR1 GTSNPN, CDR2 SVGIG (reference sequence). The CDR3 contains 13 residues. The V and J ends lost 3 bases and 4 bases, in that order; junction bases with no gene match: 6. CDR3 sequence reads: CAWRTGFVYEQYF. The CDR3 nucleotides are TGTGCCTGGAGGACAGGGTTTGTGTACGAGCAGTACTTC.

This clonotype came up many times. V gene TRBV6-5 combines with J gene TRBJ1-1; D remains unclear. V was trimmed by 5 bases and J by 4 bases, leaving 11 bases between them. This CDR3 region has 13 residues. The germline CDR1 and CDR2 sequences are MNHEY and SVGAGI. CDR3: CASSPGRGTEAFF. CDR3 coding DNA: TGTGCCAGCAGTCCCGGGCGGGGCACTGAAGCTTTCTTT.

This clonotype was counted many times. The V gene is TRBV5-4, the J gene TRBJ2-2; TRBD1 aligns across 7 bases. V shed 5 bases and J 4 bases; nucleotides not matched to a gene: 5. CDR3 length: 14 residues. Germline V CDR1 and CDR2: SGHNT, YYREEE (reference sequence). CDR3 in amino acids: CASSWDRFTGELFF. The CDR3 nucleotides read TGTGCCAGCAGTTGGGACAGATTCACCGGGGAGCTGTTTTTT.

This clonotype was observed at least ten times. The chain uses TRBV6-6 and TRBJ2-7; D is perhaps TRBD1 or TRBD2 (5 bases each). This CDR3 is 14 amino acids long. Trimming cost V 0 bases and J 5 bases, with 11 bases left between them. Germline lookup yields CDR1 MNHNY and CDR2 SVGAGI (reference sequence). CDR3 sequence reads: CASSYSGQGHEQYF. The CDR3 DNA follows: TGTGCCAGCAGTTACTCGGGGCAGGGACACGAGCAGTACTTC.

This clonotype was counted ten times or more. Here the CDR3 reads CASSSSGVFYNEQFF. DNA for the CDR3: TGTGCCAGCAGCTCTAGCGGGGTTTTCTACAATGAGCAGTTCTTC. The chain links TRBV7-9 to TRBJ2-1, with 9 bases matching TRBD2. CDR3 length: 15 amino acids. J lost 3 bases, V lost 4 bases, and 4 bases had no gene match. Germline V CDR1 and CDR2: SEHNR, FQNEAQ (reference sequence).

This clonotype was seen ten or more times. The V and J genes are TRBV20-1 and TRBJ2-4; TRBD2 matches at 10 bases. The CDR3 covers 19 residues. The germline V gene encodes CDR1 DFQATT and CDR2 SNEGSKA (reference sequence). Trimming cost V 1 base and J 6 bases; bases outside gene matches: 18. The CDR3 DNA is TGCAGTGCTAGAGTTTCTAGCGGGGGAGCCCAAAAAGCGCTAAACATTCAGTACTTC. This translates into CSARVSSGGAQKALNIQYF.

This clonotype was seen repeatedly, ten times or more. V is TRBV12-3 or TRBV12-4 and J is TRBJ2-1; a possible D gene is TRBD2 (5 bases). The CDR3 is made up of 13 amino acids. Trimming removed 3 bases from V and 9 bases from J, with 12 bases in between. The CDR3 DNA reads TGTGCCAGCAGTTTTTTTTCCGGGGTTGAGCAGTTCTTC. As protein: CASSFFSGVEQFF.

This clonotype has ten or more counts. This sequence joins TRBV18 and TRBJ2-3, with D uncertain. CDR1 is KGHSH and CDR2 is LQKENI in the germline V gene. There are 12 residues in the CDR3. V lost 4 bases, J lost 6 bases, and 8 bases lay in between. This CDR3 is CASSLGSDTQYF. The CDR3 nucleotides read TGTGCCAGCTCACTGGGGTCGGATACGCAGTATTTT.

The CDR3 nucleotides read TGTGCCAGCAGTTACTCGAAGACAGATATTACAGATACGCAGTATTTT. Its protein product is CASSYSKTDITDTQYF. This chain joins TRBV6-5 and TRBJ2-3; tentatively, D is TRBD1 (5 bases). V was shortened by 0 bases and J by 3 bases, with 13 bases between the two germline ends. Looked up from germline, CDR1 is MNHEY and CDR2 is SVGAGI. This CDR3 comprises 16 residues.

This clonotype was seen many times. The CDR3 nucleotides read TGCAGTGCTAGTTGGCCCCAGCGGGGCCCCTACGAGCAGTACTTC. Its translation: CSASWPQRGPYEQYF. The gene calls are TRBV20-1 and TRBJ2-7; 7 bases are a match to TRBD2. In germline, CDR1 is DFQATT, CDR2 SNEGSKA (reference sequence). J gave up 2 bases and V 3 bases, and 10 bases lay outside the gene matches. This CDR3 spans 15 amino acids.

At least ten counts were recorded for this clonotype. V usage is TRBV20-1 and J usage is TRBJ2-1; 9 nucleotides align to TRBD2. The J segment lost 4 bases and the V segment lost 0 bases, leaving 4 bases of the junction unmatched. Germline assignment: CDR1 DFQATT and CDR2 SNEGSKA (reference sequence). The length of the CDR3 is 15 residues. The CDR3 DNA follows: TGCAGTGCTAGAGATCTAGCGGGGCCATACAATGAGCAGTTCTTC. Its protein product is CSARDLAGPYNEQFF.

Many counts were recorded for this clonotype. At one end the junction does not follow the germline gene, possibly because of a read error. This chain links TRBV3-1 with TRBJ2-7; D remains unclear. Germline loops: CDR1 LGHDT, CDR2 YNNKEL (reference sequence). This CDR3 is built from 14 residues. The CDR3 protein is CASSQGAKSSEQYF. The CDR3, as DNA: TGTGCCAGCAGCCAAGGAGCGAAATCCTCCGAGCAGTACTTC.

There are many counts of this clonotype. This chain joins TRBV7-9 and TRBJ1-2, with D possibly TRBD1 on 5 matching bases. The CDR3 consists of 14 residues. The germline V and J ends were trimmed by 5 bases and 0 bases, with 10 bases remaining between them. From germline, CDR1 is SEHNR and CDR2 FQNEAQ (reference sequence). CDR3 DNA: TGTGCCAGCAGCCGTTCGACAGCTAACTATGGCTACACCTTC. The encoded protein is CASSRSTANYGYTF. The full variable domain, its missing parts supplied by reference TRBV7-9 and TRBJ1-2, is DTGVSQNPRHKITKRGQNVTFRCDPISEHNRLYWYRQTLGQGPEFLTYFQNEAQLEKSRLLSDRFSAERPKGSFSTLEIQRTEQGDSAMYLCASSRSTANYGYTFGSGTRLTVV.

This clonotype was counted at least ten times. V and J are TRBV27 and TRBJ2-1; D not certain. This CDR3 is 12 amino acids long. V lost 6 bases to trimming and J lost 13 bases, with 16 bases between them. CDR1 and CDR2 (germline): MNHEY, SMNVEV (reference sequence). CDR3 residues: CASSSRVSPQFF. In DNA, the CDR3 is TGTGCCAGCAGCTCACGGGTGTCTCCCCAGTTCTTC.

At least ten counts were recorded for this clonotype. A junction boundary mismatches the germline segment, possibly from a read error. This rearrangement joins TRBV5-1 to TRBJ2-7, with a weak D call TRBD1 (5 bases). The germline V gene encodes CDR1 SGHRS and CDR2 YFSETQ. The CDR3 runs 11 residues. CDR3 region: CASRGTDRLFF. The CDR3 DNA reads TGTGCCAGCAGAGGAACCGACAGACTTTTTTTC. Complete variable domain (other parts from reference TRBV5-1 and TRBJ2-7): KAGVTQTPRYLIKTRGQQVTLSCSPISGHRSVSWYQQTPGQGLQFLFEYFSETQRNKGNFPGRFSGRQFSNSRSEMNVSTLELGDSALYLCASRGTDRLFFGPGTRLTVT.

This clonotype was counted many times. A read error may be the cause here, since a much bigger clone is one base away. The chain combines TRBV20-1 with TRBJ1-3, with D hard to call. The CDR3 length is 14 residues. Germline CDR1 reads DFQATT; CDR2 reads SNEGSKA (reference sequence). The CDR3 spells CSAYLGRTGKTIYF. CDR3 nucleotides: TGCAGTGCCTACCTGGGCCGGACTGGAAAAACCATATATTTT.